This T cell receptor beta chain comes out of a study of shared clonotypes between healthy human individuals. Notes on this clone: Its antigen is as yet unknown.

Naive CD8 cells comprised CD45RO-negative, CCR7-positively selected cells, excluding terminally differentiated effector memory CD45RA+ cells. Within Nashville, Tennessee resided all donors, each a Caucasian adult. V shed 4 bases and J shed 0 bases, with 8 bases lying between them. This CDR3 is built from 13 residues. Germline CDR1 is SQVTM and CDR2 is ANQGSEA. Libraries were prepared by immunoSEQ multiplex PCR; TCRdb keeps only in-frame clonotypes and omits some of them. The repertoire holds around 1.9 million clones, about 93% seen once, with approximately 1.7% in the top ten. The study, taken as a whole, reports: All-four-donor shared clonotypes had higher generation probabilities than non-shared clonotypes did.

The sequence was obtained from a man younger than 30 in good health. Some clones in this sample may be carry-over from other donors' samples. The chain uses TRBV29-1 and TRBJ2-3, with D possibly TRBD1 on 6 matching bases. Sequenced input: naive CD8+ T cells from PBMCs. The DNA for the CDR3 is TGCAGCGTTGCAGGGGCTAGCACAGATACGCAGTATTTT. Protein: CSVAGASTDTQYF.